Below are 2 T cell receptor beta chains sequenced from a single sample in a study of T-cell reconstitution after alpha-beta-depleted transplantation in children. Preparation of the TCRbeta library used unique molecular identifiers. TCRdb fed the PCR reads into MiXCR, producing one record per CDR3 protein. The data hold about 410,000 distinct CDR3 sequences, with about a fifth observed a single time. The source material was PBMCs from the stem cell graft donor, sampled from the stem cell graft. These receptors were taken from a human donor who donated a stem cell graft to a child with acute myeloid leukemia.

This chain joins TRBV28 and TRBJ2-7; 9 nucleotides agree with TRBD1. The germline V gene has CDR1 MDHEN and CDR2 SYDVKM. The CDR3 runs 17 residues. The J segment lost 3 bases and the V segment lost 2 bases, leaving 11 bases of the junction unmatched. The CDR3 protein is CASSLDGYRGRDYEQYF. CDR3 DNA sequence: TGTGCCAGCAGTTTAGACGGGTACAGGGGGCGCGACTACGAGCAGTACTTC.

The genes are TRBV7-9 and TRBJ1-5; no clear D. V gave up 1 base and J gave up 5 bases, with 9 bases separating them. CDR3 length equals 14 residues. Germline V gene data show CDR1 as SEHNR and CDR2 as FQNEAQ (reference sequence). This chain's CDR3 is CASSLESPDQPQHF. CDR3 coding DNA: TGTGCCAGCAGCTTAGAGTCGCCGGATCAGCCCCAGCATTTT.